This T cell receptor beta chain was recovered during a study of blood T cell repertoires in COVID-19. Overall study context: Acute and convalescent COVID-19 specimens originated in the United States, Italy and Spain. PBMCs, B-cell-depleted T cells, or T cells were the source of the cDNA or gDNA that made up the material.

CDR1 is SQVTM, CDR2 ANQGSEA, per germline. This CDR3 contains 10 residues. V lost 7 bases and J 7 bases, leaving 10 bases between the germline ends. Clones were sequenced by immunoSEQ multiplex PCR, and TCRdb holds only the in-frame ones, with some missing. The sample contains approximately 140,000 clones, about nine tenths of which appear only once. Material for sequencing was peripheral blood. The chain is built from TRBV29-1 and TRBJ1-2, with D maybe TRBD1 (6 bases). The TCR originated in a woman aged 55-75 years with active or convalescent COVID-19. In DNA, the CDR3 is TGCAGCGCCTCGGACAGTGGCTACACCTTC. Translated, it gives CSASDSGYTF.